This T cell receptor beta chain was sequenced for a study of OX40 agonist ivuxolimab in advanced cancers. CDR3 length equals 15 residues. Germline CDR1 reads MNHNY; CDR2 reads SVGAGI (reference sequence). Deletions cut 5 bases from V and 4 bases from J, with 15 bases between. In its sample, this clone was seen once. Generated by immunoSEQ multiplex PCR, the TCRdb table keeps only in-frame clones and is missing some. This table has tens of thousands of clones, about 90% appearing once. Sequenced here: CD4+ or CD8+ T cells sorted from blood, sampled in a trial of the OX40 agonist ivuxolimab. The origin of this receptor is an adult with an advanced solid tumor such as melanoma, head and neck, liver or kidney cancer. The V call is TRBV6-6, the J call TRBJ2-1, with TRBD2 as a possible D gene (6 bases). CDR3 sequence (DNA): TGTGCCAGCAGTCGAACTGGCGGACTATACAATGAGCAGTTCTTC. As protein: CASSRTGGLYNEQFF.